Listed below are T cell receptor beta chains from one sample, sequenced in a study of blood T cell repertoires in COVID-19. TCRdb's copy holds only in-frame clones and misses some; the assay was immunoSEQ multiplex PCR. The repertoire includes about 230,000 clones, over 65% of them detected once, and 2.6% sits in the top ten. Input material: peripheral blood. These receptors were collected from a woman aged 70 to 79 with active or convalescent COVID-19. Both conserved end residues are part of each CDR3.

len | j_gene | v_gene | CDR3aa
14 | TRBJ2-7 | TRBV5-4 | CASSLGDSLGEQYF
16 | TRBJ2-6 | TRBV25-1 | CASSSDRFSGANVLTF
13 | TRBJ2-2 | TRBV12-3/TRBV12-4 | CASSILSAGELFF
13 | TRBJ2-7 | TRBV7-9 | CASSPTAEDEQYF
16 | TRBJ2-5 | TRBV19 | CASSEDPSGVGETQYF
17 | TRBJ2-3 | TRBV10-3 | CAISASEGQGWTDTQYF
11 | TRBJ1-1 | TRBV6-5 | CASIPYTEAFF
13 | TRBJ1-3 | TRBV27 | CASEGGGVDTIYF
18 | TRBJ2-1 | TRBV7-9 | CASSLASIRLSSYNEQFF
13 | TRBJ2-7 | TRBV10-3 | CAISLPEVYEQYF
15 | TRBJ2-5 | TRBV5-1 | CASSLQGHLQETQYF
13 | TRBJ2-3 | TRBV27 | CASSPLSTDTQYF
15 | TRBJ2-2 | TRBV19 | CASRRDTSNTGELFF
12 | TRBJ1-3 | TRBV29-1 | CSVGSTGNTIYF
16 | TRBJ2-1 | TRBV9 | CASSLRVPWENNEQFF
14 | TRBJ1-1 | TRBV19 | CASSIRGADTEAFF
14 | TRBJ2-7 | TRBV18 | CASSPPRGTYEQYF
15 | TRBJ1-6 | TRBV4-1 | CASSQEDRENSPLHF
17 | TRBJ2-1 | TRBV6-1 | CASSEATGLSSYNEQFF
14 | TRBJ1-1 | TRBV9 | CASSPRGFNTEAFF
15 | TRBJ2-7 | TRBV5-1 | CASSLVLGLSYEQYF
14 | TRBJ2-3 | TRBV29-1 | CSVAMGGGTDTQYF
10 | TRBJ2-7 | TRBV29-1 | CSVRGYEQYF
18 | TRBJ2-5 | TRBV3-1/TRBV3-2 | CASSQDPASLGYQETQYF
17 | TRBJ2-3 | TRBV5-5 | CASSLALAGGGTDTQYF
12 | TRBJ1-2 | TRBV7-8 | CASSPGDTGYTF
15 | TRBJ2-7 | TRBV10-2 | CASSHYRGETYEQYF
11 | TRBJ1-1 | TRBV3-1/TRBV3-2 | CASNQQGPAFF
15 | TRBJ2-1 | TRBV5-1 | CASRGDWELYNEQFF
15 | TRBJ2-3 | TRBV3-1/TRBV3-2 | CASSHAGLETDTQYF
16 | TRBJ1-2 | TRBV6-5 | CASSYSSGWSRYGYTF
13 | TRBJ1-2 | TRBV7-9 | CASSFSDRDGYTF
12 | TRBJ1-3 | TRBV19 | CASSPQTGTIYF
13 | TRBJ1-6 | TRBV12-3/TRBV12-4 | CASSLGGESPLHF
15 | TRBJ1-2 | TRBV2 | CAISGVGQGVNGYTF